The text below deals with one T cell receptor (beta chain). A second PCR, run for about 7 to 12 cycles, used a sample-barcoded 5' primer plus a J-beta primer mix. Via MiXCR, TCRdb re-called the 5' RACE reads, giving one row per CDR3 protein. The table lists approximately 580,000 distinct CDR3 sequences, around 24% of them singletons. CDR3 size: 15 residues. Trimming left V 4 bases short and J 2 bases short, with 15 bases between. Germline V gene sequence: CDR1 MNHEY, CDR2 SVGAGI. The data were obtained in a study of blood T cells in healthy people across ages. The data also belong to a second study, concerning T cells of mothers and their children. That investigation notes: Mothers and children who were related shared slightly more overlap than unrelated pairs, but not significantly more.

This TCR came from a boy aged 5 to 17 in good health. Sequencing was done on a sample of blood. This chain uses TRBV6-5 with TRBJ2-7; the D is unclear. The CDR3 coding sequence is TGTGCCAGCAGTTTCTCCGGACGGGCAACCTACGAGCAGTACTTC. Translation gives CASSFSGRATYEQYF.